These 24 T cell receptor beta chains were sequenced from one sample in a study of cytomegalovirus exposure and HLA in healthy donors. The PCR employed 60 Vbeta primers together with 13 Jbeta primers. This table comes from immunoSEQ multiplex PCR, and its TCRdb copy is limited to in-frame clones, with some not included. The sample has roughly 200,000 clones; about 80% are singletons. Sequenced input: PBMCs. These TCRs come from a woman between 25 and 40 years old in good health and CMV-seropositive.

The V and J genes are TRBV19 and TRBJ2-1; D may be TRBD2 (5 bases). The V gene's germline CDR1 is LNHDA and CDR2 SQIVND (reference sequence). The CDR3 length is 15 residues. V gave up 7 bases and J gave up 0 bases, with 13 bases separating them. This CDR3 reads CASTSSAISYNEQFF. The CDR3 bases are TGTGCCAGTACCAGTAGCGCGATCTCCTACAATGAGCAGTTCTTC.

This clone showed up just a few times. The J gene is TRBJ2-3, the V gene TRBV11-3, with D possibly TRBD1 on 5 matching bases. This CDR3 has 14 amino acids. V was cut by 2 bases and J by 3 bases, with 9 bases left in between. Germline CDR1 is SGHNT and CDR2 is YENEEA. The CDR3 loop reads CASSLIRGTDTQYF. The DNA of the CDR3 is TGTGCCAGCAGCTTAATAAGGGGTACAGATACGCAGTATTTT.

CDR3 nucleotides: TGTGCCAGCAGTGGACAGGGCTATGACGAGCAGTACTTC. Encoded protein: CASSGQGYDEQYF. The rearrangement uses TRBV6-1 and TRBJ2-7; the match to TRBD1 covers 7 bases. V dropped 4 bases and J dropped 5; count of bases not matched to a gene: 5. Germline loops: CDR1 MNHNS, CDR2 SASEGT. The CDR3 spans 13 residues.

CDR3 region: CASSSTDGSTEAFF. The DNA of the CDR3 is TGTGCCAGCAGCTCCACAGACGGATCCACTGAAGCTTTCTTT. The chain carries TRBV7-8 and TRBJ1-1; the D is unclear. CDR3 size: 14 residues. Germline CDR1 SGHVS, CDR2 FQNEAQ. V was pared by 4 bases and J by 4 bases, with 13 bases between.

V usage is TRBV6-6 and J usage is TRBJ2-2; a possible D gene is TRBD1 (8 bases). The CDR3 runs to 15 residues. V gave up 5 bases and J gave up 3 bases, with 13 bases separating them. The germline V gene encodes CDR1 MNHNY and CDR2 SVGAGI (reference sequence). The CDR3 sequence is CASSATGGDTGELFF. The CDR3 DNA is TGTGCCAGCAGTGCCACAGGGGGGGACACCGGGGAGCTGTTTTTT.

V usage is TRBV2 and J usage is TRBJ1-1, with TRBD1 identical over 8 bases. The germline V gene has CDR1 SNHLY and CDR2 FYNNEI. V lost 6 bases to trimming and J lost 10 bases; unmatched junction nucleotides: 7. CDR3 size: 12 residues. CDR3 in DNA: TGTGCCAGCAGGGGAGACAGGGGTGGAGCTTTCTTT. It translates to CASRGDRGGAFF.

This clone came up once. V is TRBV10-1 and J is TRBJ2-5; D may be TRBD2 (5 bases). CDR1 and CDR2 (germline): WNHNN, SYGVQD (reference sequence). This CDR3 is built from 14 residues. The germline V and J ends were trimmed by 0 bases and 3 bases, with 8 bases remaining between them. CDR3 coding DNA: TGCGCCAGCAGTGAGTCACTAGGGAAAGAGACCCAGTACTTC. This translates into CASSESLGKETQYF.

The V and J genes are TRBV7-8 and TRBJ1-1, with 8 positions matching TRBD1. CDR3 length: 15 residues. Trimming cost V 1 base and J 6 bases; bases outside gene matches: 7. Germline V CDR1 and CDR2: SGHVS, FQNEAQ. The CDR3 reads CASSLDTGGTPEAFF. The CDR3 DNA sequence: TGTGCCAGCAGCTTAGATACAGGGGGGACCCCTGAAGCTTTCTTT.

V usage is TRBV2 and J usage is TRBJ1-3; weak D call: TRBD1 (5 bases). V was cut by 7 bases and J by 4 bases, with 14 bases left in between. The CDR3 is 14 amino acids. CDR1 SNHLY and CDR2 FYNNEI come from the germline V gene. This chain's CDR3 is CASKSQVGGNTIYF. DNA for the CDR3: TGTGCCAGCAAATCACAGGTTGGCGGAAACACCATATATTTT.

The chain recombines TRBV28 with TRBJ1-5, with D unclear. The CDR3 length is 15 residues. V lost 6 bases and J 1 base, leaving 13 bases between the germline ends. The germline V gene encodes CDR1 MDHEN and CDR2 SYDVKM. The CDR3 is CASSRTQGSNQPQHF. The CDR3 nucleotides are TGTGCCAGCAGCCGGACTCAAGGCAGCAATCAGCCCCAGCATTTT.

This chain joins TRBV2 and TRBJ2-5; D perhaps matches TRBD2 (6 bases). V lost 7 bases, J lost 5 bases, and 20 bases lay in between. Germline V gene data show CDR1 as SNHLY and CDR2 as FYNNEI. The CDR3 runs 15 residues. The CDR3 protein is CASTFRDLLRETQYF. The CDR3 DNA sequence: TGTGCCAGCACATTCCGGGACTTGTTGAGGGAGACCCAGTACTTC.

J is TRBJ2-7 and V is TRBV7-3; 7 bases map to TRBD2. V lost 1 base to trimming and J lost 2 bases; unmatched junction nucleotides: 2. Germline V gives CDR1 SGHTA, CDR2 FQGTGA. The CDR3 consists of 14 residues. In DNA, the CDR3 is TGTGCCAGCAGCTTAAGCGGGGGAGCCTACGAGCAGTACTTC. This codes for CASSLSGGAYEQYF.

This rearrangement joins TRBV10-3 to TRBJ2-1, with 11 nucleotides matching TRBD1. Germline V gene data show CDR1 as ENHRY and CDR2 as SYGVKD. This CDR3 region has 17 residues. Unmatched junction bases numbered 13, after V lost 7 bases and J lost 5 bases. The DNA for the CDR3 is TGTGCCATCACCGAGGGGGAAGGGACAGGGGGGAACAATGAGCAGTTCTTC. This codes for CAITEGEGTGGNNEQFF.

The chain employs TRBV5-4 and TRBJ2-1; TRBD2 agrees at 8 bases. CDR3 length equals 15 residues. The V gene's germline CDR1 is SGHNT and CDR2 YYREEE (reference sequence). The J segment lost 3 bases and the V segment lost 1 base, leaving 3 bases of the junction unmatched. DNA of the CDR3: TGTGCCAGCAGCTTGATCGGGGGGGTCTACAATGAGCAGTTCTTC. Protein: CASSLIGGVYNEQFF.

The genes are TRBV4-2 and TRBJ1-2; a weak D match, TRBD1 (6 bases). Germline CDR1 LGHNA, CDR2 YNFKEQ. V gave up 2 bases and J gave up 5 bases, with 12 bases separating them. This CDR3 has 14 amino acids. The CDR3 is CASSQPGHSYGYTF. Written as DNA, the CDR3 is TGTGCCAGCAGCCAACCGGGACATTCATATGGCTACACCTTC.

The chain employs TRBV6-4 and TRBJ1-6; tentative D call: TRBD1 (5 bases). This CDR3 has 13 amino acids. Trimming removed 4 bases from V and 8 bases from J, with 9 bases in between. In germline, CDR1 is MRHNA, CDR2 SNTAGT. CDR3 bases: TGTGCCAGCAGTGTGGGGGGGTATTCACCCCTCCACTTT. This codes for CASSVGGYSPLHF.

The DNA of the CDR3 is TGTGCCTGGAGTGTACGGGGGTTGAATGAGCAGTTCTTC. Protein: CAWSVRGLNEQFF. This chain uses TRBV30 with TRBJ2-1; the D gene is possibly TRBD2 (6 bases). CDR1 is GTSNPN, CDR2 SVGIG, per germline (reference sequence). Trimming pared 0 bases from V and 7 bases from J, leaving 10 bases between. This CDR3 region has 13 residues.

V is TRBV5-1 and J is TRBJ2-1, with D unclear. The germline V gene has CDR1 SGHRS and CDR2 YFSETQ. V was trimmed by 0 bases and J by 9 bases, leaving 10 bases between them. This CDR3 comprises 13 residues. As DNA, the CDR3 is TGCGCCAGCAGCTTGGACTTCCCGGGTGAGCAGTTCTTC. It specifies CASSLDFPGEQFF.

This clone has more than one count but fewer than ten. The chain employs TRBV2 and TRBJ2-3, with 7 bases fitting TRBD1. CDR1 is SNHLY and CDR2 is FYNNEI in the germline V gene. Germline trimming cut 4 bases from V and 0 bases from J; bases unmatched to any gene: 4. This CDR3 has 15 residues. DNA for the CDR3: TGTGCCAGCAGTGCCGGGACAGCAAGCACAGATACGCAGTATTTT. Protein sequence: CASSAGTASTDTQYF.

The chain recombines TRBV21-1 with TRBJ1-5; the D segment call TRBD1 is taken from the table without a DNA check. TRBV21-1 constitutes a pseudogene. This CDR3 has 12 amino acids. CDR3: CASGQSNQPQHF. Here the CDR3 DNA reads TGTGCCAGCGGACAGAGCAATCAGCCCCAGCATTTT.

This clone showed up just a few times. J is TRBJ2-5 and V is TRBV7-8; 7 positions match TRBD2. The CDR3 spans 17 residues. The V gene end was trimmed by 4 bases and the J gene end by 9 bases; junction bases not matched to a gene: 20. Per the germline V gene, CDR1 is SGHVS and CDR2 is FQNEAQ. The CDR3, as DNA: TGTGCCAGCAGCTCACTGCTCGGGGGGAACTTCCAAGATGCCCAGTACTTC. This encodes CASSSLLGGNFQDAQYF.

CDR3 protein: CASSVDVRAYGYTF. Here the CDR3 DNA reads TGTGCCAGCAGCGTAGATGTGAGGGCATATGGCTACACCTTC. V is TRBV9 and J is TRBJ1-2; D is undetermined. Germline V gives CDR1 SGDLS, CDR2 YYNGEE. Trimming removed 0 bases from V and 5 bases from J, with 11 bases in between. This CDR3 is built from 14 residues.

V gene TRBV19 combines with J gene TRBJ2-3, with a tentative D call TRBD1 (5 bases). The V end lost 11 bases, the J end lost 0 bases, and 12 bases lay between the germline ends. Germline CDR1 LNHDA, CDR2 SQIVND (reference sequence). This CDR3 is 13 amino acids long. CDR3 in DNA: TGTGCCGTAGGTAGGGGAAGCACAGATACGCAGTATTTT. Translated, it gives CAVGRGSTDTQYF.

The rearrangement links TRBV5-4 to TRBJ2-5, with a possible D match to TRBD2 (6 bases). This CDR3 region has 15 residues. Trimming removed 3 bases at V and 4 bases at J, with 16 bases between. CDR1 is SGHNT and CDR2 is YYREEE in the germline V gene (reference sequence). CDR3 in DNA: TGTGCCAGCAGCTATCGGGACTCGAGGGGAGAGACCCAGTACTTC. This sequence encodes CASSYRDSRGETQYF.